A selection of T cell receptor beta chains follows, all from one sample in a study of blood T cell repertoires in COVID-19. TCRdb's copy holds only in-frame clones and misses some; the assay was immunoSEQ multiplex PCR. The sample consists of about 300,000 clones, 88% of them appearing once. The material sequenced was peripheral blood. Receptors originate from a woman aged 30 to 39 who had recovered from COVID-19. CDR3s leave out the opening cysteine and the closing phenylalanine or tryptophan.

V: TRBV2; J: TRBJ2-7; CDR3: ASSNRVEQY
V: TRBV5-6; J: TRBJ1-2; CDR3: ASSSGQIYGYT
V: TRBV25-1; J: TRBJ2-5; CDR3: ASSESGKETQY
V: TRBV19; J: TRBJ1-4; CDR3: ASNPGQGYEKLF
V: TRBV25-1; J: TRBJ2-2; CDR3: ASSLQENTGELF
V: TRBV15; J: TRBJ1-1; CDR3: ATSRGGAPRTEAF
V: TRBV5-5; J: TRBJ1-1; CDR3: ASSPTGYTEAF
V: TRBV18; J: TRBJ2-1; CDR3: ASSPTISPDSSYNEQF
V: TRBV6-2/TRBV6-3; J: TRBJ2-3; CDR3: ASSSRGAASTDTQY
V: TRBV7-2; J: TRBJ2-1; CDR3: ASSLVWANNEQF
V: TRBV18; J: TRBJ2-5; CDR3: ASSVAFQETQY
V: TRBV3-1/TRBV3-2; J: TRBJ2-1; CDR3: ASSQGAAGREQF
V: TRBV21-1; J: TRBJ1-1; CDR3: ASRREAF
V: TRBV28; J: TRBJ2-7; CDR3: ASSYRQGGYEQY
V: TRBV5-1; J: TRBJ2-5; CDR3: ASRSLAGEETQY
V: TRBV4-1; J: TRBJ1-3; CDR3: ASSPTTGYGNTIY
V: TRBV18; J: TRBJ2-7; CDR3: ASSPGTGNVQY
V: TRBV9; J: TRBJ2-6; CDR3: ASSARDRPGANVLT
V: TRBV30; J: TRBJ1-4; CDR3: AWRGQGYPEKLF
V: TRBV28; J: TRBJ1-2; CDR3: ASSSPGKGGGYT
V: TRBV11-1; J: TRBJ1-1; CDR3: ASSLGRANTEAF
V: TRBV27; J: TRBJ1-3; CDR3: ASRSGGSGNTIY
V: TRBV18; J: TRBJ2-5; CDR3: ASSLQETQY
V: TRBV7-2; J: TRBJ1-1; CDR3: ASSLAFVGQKNTEAF
V: TRBV7-6; J: TRBJ2-5; CDR3: ASSRAPSKETQY
V: TRBV5-8; J: TRBJ1-4; CDR3: ASSPEFPSEKLF
V: TRBV18; J: TRBJ1-1; CDR3: ASSPSVQNTEAF
V: TRBV7-6; J: TRBJ2-2; CDR3: ASRGGQGSRAGELF
V: TRBV18; J: TRBJ1-1; CDR3: ASSSMDSLEEAF
V: TRBV4-3; J: TRBJ2-5; CDR3: ASSRQTGGQETQY
V: TRBV7-8; J: TRBJ1-5; CDR3: ASSPGSFELGGSQH
V: TRBV5-6; J: TRBJ1-3; CDR3: ASSPTGRNTIY
V: TRBV27; J: TRBJ2-3; CDR3: ASSRGTSGGRTDTQY
V: TRBV4-3; J: TRBJ2-1; CDR3: ASSQSGPVNEQF
V: TRBV7-3; J: TRBJ2-3; CDR3: ASSPGQGTDTQY
V: TRBV5-1; J: TRBJ1-6; CDR3: ASSQGADPLH
V: TRBV15; J: TRBJ1-1; CDR3: ATSIPRDKAF
V: TRBV27; J: TRBJ1-2; CDR3: ASSLEGRYGYT
V: TRBV21-1; J: TRBJ2-7; CDR3: ARGESQQY
V: TRBV5-1; J: TRBJ1-1; CDR3: ASSLVTGSVNTEAF
V: TRBV30; J: TRBJ1-5; CDR3: AWSIDINQPQH
V: TRBV7-3; J: TRBJ2-2; CDR3: ASSLNRAITGELF
V: TRBV27; J: TRBJ1-4; CDR3: ASSVTWAEGEKLF
V: TRBV28; J: TRBJ1-2; CDR3: ASSGQGKGGYT
V: TRBV4-1; J: TRBJ2-7; CDR3: ASSQRANRDSGYEQY
V: TRBV5-1; J: TRBJ1-1; CDR3: ASSLDPEDTEAF
V: TRBV29-1; J: TRBJ1-4; CDR3: SVHGGFGEKLF
V: TRBV4-1; J: TRBJ1-4; CDR3: ASRGNYGGKEKLF
V: TRBV18; J: TRBJ1-1; CDR3: ASSADRGSEAF
V: TRBV28; J: TRBJ1-3; CDR3: ASSEDRSSGNTIY
V: TRBV24-1; J: TRBJ2-1; CDR3: ATTTNGGSGEQF
V: TRBV1; J: TRBJ1-6; CDR3: TSSQGTGGNSPLH
V: TRBV6-5; J: TRBJ1-6; CDR3: ASSPAGALNSPLH
V: TRBV2; J: TRBJ2-5; CDR3: ASSVARDSSPSEETQY
V: TRBV12-3/TRBV12-4; J: TRBJ1-2; CDR3: ASSLGGNGYT